The next 9 T cell receptor beta chains were all read from a single sample in a study of cytomegalovirus exposure and HLA in healthy donors. PCR primers comprised 60 Vbeta and 13 Jbeta primers. Clones were read by immunoSEQ multiplex PCR, and TCRdb kept only the in-frame ones, dropping some. The sample has about 160,000 clones, approximately 80% seen once. The sequencing sample was made of PBMCs. These receptors were obtained from a man aged 50 to 60 in good health and CMV-seropositive.

This chain uses TRBV20-1 with TRBJ1-1, with D tentatively TRBD1 (5 bases). The CDR3 runs to 11 residues. Germline V CDR1 and CDR2: DFQATT, SNEGSKA (reference sequence). V dropped 6 bases and J dropped 4 bases, with 9 bases sitting between them. The CDR3 region is CSAGRATEAFF. DNA for the CDR3: TGCAGTGCCGGCAGGGCCACTGAAGCTTTCTTT.

The J gene is TRBJ2-2, the V gene TRBV18, with TRBD2 matching over 8 bases. The J segment lost 0 bases and the V segment lost 6 bases, leaving 9 bases of the junction unmatched. CDR1 and CDR2 from the germline V gene are KGHSH and LQKENI. CDR3 length: 17 amino acids. CDR3 DNA: TGTGCCAGCTCCCTCCGGGCTAGCGGGCCGAACACCGGGGAGCTGTTTTTT. Its protein is CASSLRASGPNTGELFF.

The V and J genes are TRBV9 and TRBJ1-3; 9 positions agree with TRBD1. Germline V gives CDR1 SGDLS, CDR2 YYNGEE. The CDR3 has 18 amino acids. Trimming took 1 base from V and 0 from J; bases not matched to a gene: 8. In DNA, the CDR3 is TGTGCCAGCAGCGTAACTACAGGGGGCCGGAGCTCTGGAAACACCATATATTTT. It is translated as CASSVTTGGRSSGNTIYF.

The chain joins TRBV27 to TRBJ1-4; D is ambiguous. The germline V gene has CDR1 MNHEY and CDR2 SMNVEV (reference sequence). Trimming cost V 6 bases and J 0 bases, with 11 bases left between them. The CDR3 sequence is 15 residues long. CDR3 coding DNA: TGTGCCAGCAGCGAAACGGTGTCAACTAATGAAAAACTGTTTTTT. This codes for CASSETVSTNEKLFF.

The J gene is TRBJ1-1, the V gene TRBV7-3; TRBD1 might be the D (6 bases). In germline, CDR1 is SGHTA, CDR2 FQGTGA. Trimming removed 5 bases from V and 3 bases from J, with 10 bases in between. This CDR3 contains 13 residues. The CDR3: CASSRGGDTEAFF. The CDR3 bases are TGTGCCAGCAGCCGAGGGGGGGACACTGAAGCTTTCTTT.

The chain joins TRBV6-1 to TRBJ2-7, with a tentative D call TRBD2 (5 bases). This CDR3 region has 13 residues. Germline values: CDR1 MNHNS, CDR2 SASEGT. V was clipped by 10 bases and J by 6 bases, with 19 bases between them. This chain's CDR3 is CATEGAQGPEQYF. The CDR3 DNA is TGTGCCACCGAGGGTGCCCAAGGGCCCGAGCAGTACTTC.

This clone has only a few counts. The rearrangement joins TRBV7-3 to TRBJ1-1; D call uncertain. In germline, CDR1 is SGHTA, CDR2 FQGTGA. The length of the CDR3 is 13 residues. Between the trimmed V and J ends, which lost 5 bases and 3 bases, there was a span of 10 bases. The CDR3 coding sequence is TGTGCCAGCAGCCGCATTCAGGACACTGAAGCTTTCTTT. The encoded protein is CASSRIQDTEAFF.

The table lists this clone with a count of one. The CDR3 region is CASGSWDSGVAFF. The CDR3 DNA reads TGTGCTAGTGGTTCCTGGGACAGTGGCGTAGCTTTCTTT. The chain carries TRBV12-5 and TRBJ1-1, with TRBD1 identical over 7 bases. J lost 10 bases, V lost 4 bases, and 9 bases had no gene match. The CDR3 covers 13 residues. Germline CDR1 is LGHNT and CDR2 is FRNRAP.

This clone showed up just once. The chain recombines TRBV7-3 with TRBJ2-1; D is perhaps TRBD2 (6 bases). Germline assignment: CDR1 SGHTA and CDR2 FQGTGA. Trimming took 5 bases from V and 0 from J, leaving 23 bases between them. This CDR3 is built from 19 residues. CDR3 bases: TGTGCCAGCAGCCCTCAACCTTTACTAGCCGAGGGCTCCTACAATGAGCAGTTCTTC. Protein: CASSPQPLLAEGSYNEQFF.